This T cell receptor (beta chain) was sequenced during a study of blood T cell repertoires in COVID-19. Germline lookup yields CDR1 SGHVS and CDR2 FQNEAQ. This CDR3 spans 14 amino acids. Unmatched junction bases numbered 11, after V lost 5 bases and J lost 8 bases. Profiled with immunoSEQ multiplex PCR; TCRdb holds only in-frame clones, not every one. The sample contains 200,000 to 300,000 clones, roughly 88% of which appear only once. This clonotype was obtained from a woman aged 45-65 years who had recovered from COVID-19. Specimen: PBMCs or T cells enriched from blood (not recorded which). The rearrangement uses TRBV7-8 and TRBJ1-2; the match to TRBD1 covers 7 bases. The CDR3 here is CASSRERDSLGYTF. As DNA, the CDR3 is TGTGCCAGCAGCCGAGAACGGGACAGCCTAGGCTACACCTTC.